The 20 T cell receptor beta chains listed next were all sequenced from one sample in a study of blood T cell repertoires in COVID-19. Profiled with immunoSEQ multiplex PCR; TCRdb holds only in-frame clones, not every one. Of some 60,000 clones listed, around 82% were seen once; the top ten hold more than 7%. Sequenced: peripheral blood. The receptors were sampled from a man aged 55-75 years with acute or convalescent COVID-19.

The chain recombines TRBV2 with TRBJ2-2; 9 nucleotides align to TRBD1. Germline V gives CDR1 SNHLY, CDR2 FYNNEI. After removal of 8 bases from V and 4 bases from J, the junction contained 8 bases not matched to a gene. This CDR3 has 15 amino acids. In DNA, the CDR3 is TGTGCCAGCTGTTGGGGACAGGGTATCACCGGGGAGCTGTTTTTT. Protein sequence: CASCWGQGITGELFF.

As DNA, the CDR3 is TGTGCCAGCAGCTTGGGTACCAGAAACTACGAGCAGTACTTC. It is translated as CASSLGTRNYEQYF. The chain uses TRBV5-6 and TRBJ2-7; D is unclear. The CDR3 is 14 amino acids. Germline CDR1 reads SGHDT; CDR2 reads YYEEEE. V lost 0 bases and J 3 bases, leaving 10 bases between the germline ends.

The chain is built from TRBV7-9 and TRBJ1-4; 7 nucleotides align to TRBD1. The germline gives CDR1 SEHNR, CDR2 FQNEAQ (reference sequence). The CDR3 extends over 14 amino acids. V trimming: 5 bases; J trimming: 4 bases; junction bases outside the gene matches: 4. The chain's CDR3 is CASSPGQFNEKLFF. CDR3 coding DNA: TGTGCCAGCAGCCCGGGACAGTTTAATGAAAAACTGTTTTTT.

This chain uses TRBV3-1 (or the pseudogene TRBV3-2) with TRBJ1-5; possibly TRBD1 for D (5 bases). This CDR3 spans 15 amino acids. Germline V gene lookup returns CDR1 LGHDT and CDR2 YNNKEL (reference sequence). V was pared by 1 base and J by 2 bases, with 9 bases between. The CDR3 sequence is CASSQAGGGNQPQHF. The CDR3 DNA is TGTGCCAGCAGCCAAGCCGGGGGTGGCAATCAGCCCCAGCATTTT.

The CDR3 sequence is CASSIWTGNTEAFF. The CDR3 nucleotides read TGTGCCAGTAGTATATGGACAGGGAACACTGAAGCTTTCTTT. V usage is TRBV19 and J usage is TRBJ1-1; 7 bases match TRBD1. The germline CDR1 and CDR2 sequences are LNHDA and SQIVND (reference sequence). The CDR3 is 14 amino acids. V lost 2 bases, J lost 1 base, and 1 base stayed unmatched.

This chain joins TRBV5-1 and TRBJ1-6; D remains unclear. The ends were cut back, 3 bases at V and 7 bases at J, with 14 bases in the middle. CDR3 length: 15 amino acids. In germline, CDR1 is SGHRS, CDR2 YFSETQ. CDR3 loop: CASSSLSSFNSPLHF. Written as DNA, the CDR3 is TGCGCCAGCAGCTCTCTAAGTTCGTTCAATTCACCCCTCCACTTT.

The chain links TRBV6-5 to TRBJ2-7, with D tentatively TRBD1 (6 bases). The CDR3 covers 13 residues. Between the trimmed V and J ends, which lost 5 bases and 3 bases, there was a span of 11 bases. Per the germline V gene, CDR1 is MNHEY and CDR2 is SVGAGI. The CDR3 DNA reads TGTGCCAGCAGTCGGGACAATATCTACGAGCAGTACTTC. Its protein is CASSRDNIYEQYF.

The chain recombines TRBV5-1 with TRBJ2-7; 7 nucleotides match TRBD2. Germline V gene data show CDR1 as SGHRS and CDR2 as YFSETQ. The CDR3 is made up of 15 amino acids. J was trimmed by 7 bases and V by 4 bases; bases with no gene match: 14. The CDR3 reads CASSVASGQGGEQYF. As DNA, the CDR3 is TGCGCCAGCAGCGTAGCTAGCGGCCAGGGAGGGGAGCAGTACTTC.

CDR3: CASSYLPGTQYYEQYF. DNA for the CDR3: TGTGCCAGCAGTTATCTTCCCGGGACTCAATACTACGAGCAGTACTTC. The rearrangement joins TRBV6-2 or TRBV6-3 to TRBJ2-7; a possible D gene is TRBD2 (6 bases). The CDR3 is 16 residues long. Trimming took off 3 bases at V and 3 bases at J, with 18 bases between the two ends. Germline V gene sequence: CDR1 MNHEY, CDR2 SVGEGT.

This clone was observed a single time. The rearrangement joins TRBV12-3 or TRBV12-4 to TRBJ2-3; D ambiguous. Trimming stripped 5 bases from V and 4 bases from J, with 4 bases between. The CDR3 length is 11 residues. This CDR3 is CASSLSDTQYF. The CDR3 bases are TGTGCCAGCAGTCTCTCAGATACGCAGTATTTT.

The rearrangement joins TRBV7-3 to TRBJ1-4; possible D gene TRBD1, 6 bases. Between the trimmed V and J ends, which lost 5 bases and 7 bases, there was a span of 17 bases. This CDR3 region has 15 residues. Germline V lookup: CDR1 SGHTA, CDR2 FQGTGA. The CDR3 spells CASSPSGGPGEKLFF. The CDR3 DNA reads TGTGCCAGCAGCCCTTCCGGGGGGCCGGGTGAAAAACTGTTTTTT.

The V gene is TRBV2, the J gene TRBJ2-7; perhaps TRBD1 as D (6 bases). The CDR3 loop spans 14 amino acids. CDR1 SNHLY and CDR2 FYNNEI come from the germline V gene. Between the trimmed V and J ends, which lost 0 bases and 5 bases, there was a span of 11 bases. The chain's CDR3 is CASSEADRPDEQYF. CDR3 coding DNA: TGTGCCAGCAGTGAAGCTGACAGGCCCGACGAGCAGTACTTC.

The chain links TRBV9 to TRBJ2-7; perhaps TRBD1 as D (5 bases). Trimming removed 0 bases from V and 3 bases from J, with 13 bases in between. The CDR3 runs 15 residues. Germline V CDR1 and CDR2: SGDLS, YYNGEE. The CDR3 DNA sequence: TGTGCCAGCAGCGTAGACCAGGGTCAATACTACGAGCAGTACTTC. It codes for CASSVDQGQYYEQYF.

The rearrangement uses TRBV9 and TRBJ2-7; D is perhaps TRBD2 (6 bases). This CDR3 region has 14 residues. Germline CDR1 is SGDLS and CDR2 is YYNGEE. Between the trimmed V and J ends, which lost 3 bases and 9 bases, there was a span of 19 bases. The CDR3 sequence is CASSEAGSGTRQYF. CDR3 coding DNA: TGTGCCAGCAGCGAGGCGGGATCCGGCACCCGGCAGTACTTC.

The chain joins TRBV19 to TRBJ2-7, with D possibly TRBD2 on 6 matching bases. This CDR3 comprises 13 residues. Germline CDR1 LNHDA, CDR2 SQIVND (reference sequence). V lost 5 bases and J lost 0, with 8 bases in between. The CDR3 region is CASSWGLSYEQYF. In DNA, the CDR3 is TGTGCCAGTAGTTGGGGACTCTCCTACGAGCAGTACTTC.

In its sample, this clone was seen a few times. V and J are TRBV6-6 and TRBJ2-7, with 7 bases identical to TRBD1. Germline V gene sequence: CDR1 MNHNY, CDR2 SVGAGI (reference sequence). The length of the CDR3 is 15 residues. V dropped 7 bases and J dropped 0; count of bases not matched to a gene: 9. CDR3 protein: CASTPRQGSSYEQYF. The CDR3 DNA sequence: TGTGCCAGCACTCCCAGACAGGGCTCCTCCTACGAGCAGTACTTC.

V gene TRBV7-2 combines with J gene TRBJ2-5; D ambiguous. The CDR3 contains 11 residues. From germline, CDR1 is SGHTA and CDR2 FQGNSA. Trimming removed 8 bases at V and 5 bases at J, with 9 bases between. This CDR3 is CASSLSETQYF. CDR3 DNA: TGTGCCAGCTCACTTTCGGAGACCCAGTACTTC.

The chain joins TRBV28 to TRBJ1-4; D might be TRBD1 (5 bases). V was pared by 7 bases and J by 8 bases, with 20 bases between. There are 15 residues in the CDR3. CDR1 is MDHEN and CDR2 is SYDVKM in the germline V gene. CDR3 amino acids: CASKGVLSLGEKLFF. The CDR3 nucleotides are TGTGCCAGCAAAGGGGTCCTGAGCCTGGGGGAAAAACTGTTTTTT.

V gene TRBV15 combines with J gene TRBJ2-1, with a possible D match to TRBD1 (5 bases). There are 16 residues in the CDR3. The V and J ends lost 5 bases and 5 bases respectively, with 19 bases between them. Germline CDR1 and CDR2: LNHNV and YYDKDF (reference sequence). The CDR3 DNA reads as TGTGCCACCAGCGACAGTAGAATTATAGTGGACAATGAGCAGTTCTTC. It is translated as CATSDSRIIVDNEQFF.

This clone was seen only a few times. The CDR3 sequence: CASSSRDFYGYTF. The CDR3 nucleotides are TGTGCCAGCAGCTCCCGGGACTTCTATGGCTACACCTTC. The chain recombines TRBV5-4 with TRBJ1-2; D is perhaps TRBD1 (5 bases). This CDR3 spans 13 amino acids. V was cut by 3 bases and J by 4 bases, with 10 bases left in between. CDR1 and CDR2 from the germline V gene are SGHNT and YYREEE (reference sequence). The variable domain in full, with the rest retrieved from reference TRBV5-4 and TRBJ1-2, is ETGVTQSPTHLIKTRGQQVTLRCSSQSGHNTVSWYQQALGQGPQFIFQYYREEENGRGNFPPRFSGLQFPNYSSELNVNALELDDSALYLCASSSRDFYGYTFGSGTRLTVV.